These 14 T cell receptor beta chains were all obtained from the same sample, sequenced in a study of T cells after yellow fever vaccination. MiXCR, run by TCRdb on the 5' RACE reads, gives a single entry per CDR3 protein. The sample yields some 500,000 distinct CDR3 sequences, 13% seen once. Sequenced here: PBMCs, sampled on the day of the yellow fever booster vaccination. The receptors here all came from a man aged 25 to 40 who received the YFV17D yellow fever vaccine.

V is TRBV9 and J is TRBJ1-4; TRBD1 agrees at 7 bases. The CDR3 runs to 13 residues. V lost 7 bases, J lost 4 bases, and 4 bases stayed unmatched. CDR1 SGDLS and CDR2 YYNGEE come from the germline V gene. The CDR3: CASGGQNNEKLFF. The CDR3 bases are TGTGCCAGCGGGGGACAGAATAATGAAAAACTGTTTTTT.

This chain joins TRBV6-5 and TRBJ1-4; no definite D call. Germline CDR1 MNHEY, CDR2 SVGAGI. V was shortened by 0 bases and J by 2 bases, with 16 bases between the two germline ends. The CDR3 is 18 residues long. The CDR3 region has the DNA TGTGCCAGCAGTTACTCGACCGGTCCCCCGGGGACTAATGAAAAACTGTTTTTT. It translates to CASSYSTGPPGTNEKLFF.

Only a few counts were recorded for this clonotype. The genes are TRBV7-2 and TRBJ1-3; D possibly corresponds to TRBD1 (6 bases). With 1 base removed from V and 8 bases from J, the gap between germline ends came to 12 bases. Germline CDR1 is SGHTA and CDR2 is FQGNSA. The CDR3 is 14 residues long. In DNA, the CDR3 is TGTGCCAGCAGCTTAGAAACAGGGAGGCACACCATATATTTT. Translation: CASSLETGRHTIYF.

This clonotype has only a few counts. The J gene is TRBJ2-1, the V gene TRBV6-2 or TRBV6-3; TRBD2 matches at 8 bases. The CDR3 consists of 13 residues. Trimming cost V 2 bases and J 15 bases; bases outside gene matches: 9. Germline lookup yields CDR1 MNHEY and CDR2 SVGEGT. The CDR3 region is CASSYEPGTRGFF. In DNA form, the CDR3 reads TGTGCCAGCAGTTACGAACCCGGGACTAGGGGGTTCTTC.

The table lists this clonotype with a few counts. This chain joins TRBV3-1 and TRBJ2-2, with TRBD2 as a possible D gene (6 bases). The CDR3 runs to 15 residues. Per the germline V gene, CDR1 is LGHDT and CDR2 is YNNKEL (reference sequence). The V end lost 2 bases, the J end lost 3 bases, and 10 bases lay between the germline ends. CDR3 residues: CASSQRGYDTGELFF. The CDR3 region has the DNA TGTGCCAGCAGCCAACGGGGGTATGACACCGGGGAGCTGTTTTTT.

The CDR3 region has the DNA TGCGCCAGCAGCCAAGATTTTGGGACAAGAGGGAACACTGAAGCTTTCTTT. The encoded protein is CASSQDFGTRGNTEAFF. The chain joins TRBV4-3 to TRBJ1-1, with D possibly matching TRBD1 (6 bases). CDR3 length: 17 amino acids. In germline, CDR1 is LGHNA, CDR2 YSLEER. V dropped 0 bases and J dropped 1 base, with 15 bases sitting between them.

This clonotype has only one observation. The chain employs TRBV12-3 or TRBV12-4 and TRBJ2-6, with 8 bases aligning to TRBD2. CDR3 length: 18 residues. The J segment lost 2 bases and the V segment lost 11 bases, leaving 17 bases of the junction unmatched. CDR3 in DNA: TGTGCCTTCAGTTTGTTCCCCTTAGCGGGAACTGGGGCCAACGTCCTGACTTTC. Amino acids: CAFSLFPLAGTGANVLTF.

This clonotype was observed a handful of times. The chain carries TRBV7-9 and TRBJ2-1, with TRBD2 as a possible D gene (5 bases). V was pared by 4 bases and J by 6 bases, with 10 bases between. Germline CDR1 SEHNR, CDR2 FQNEAQ (reference sequence). The CDR3 has 13 amino acids. The CDR3 bases are TGTGCCAGCAGCTCCGGGATCGGCAATGAGCAGTTCTTC. Protein product: CASSSGIGNEQFF.

This clonotype was picked up a small number of times. The chain uses TRBV30 and TRBJ2-5, with 7 bases that match TRBD1. V lost 7 bases, J lost 8 bases, and 16 bases stayed unmatched. Germline V gene lookup returns CDR1 GTSNPN and CDR2 SVGIG (reference sequence). The CDR3 is 14 residues long. CDR3 sequence: CALERGQLQVTQYF. The CDR3 DNA is TGTGCCTTAGAAAGGGGACAGTTACAAGTCACCCAGTACTTC.

The J gene is TRBJ1-1, the V gene TRBV12-3 or TRBV12-4, with 8 bases lining up with TRBD1. This CDR3 has 13 residues. J was trimmed by 4 bases and V by 10 bases; bases with no gene match: 8. This CDR3 reads CATATGEGTEAFF. As DNA, the CDR3 is TGTGCCACCGCGACAGGGGAAGGCACTGAAGCTTTCTTT.

This clonotype showed up just a few times. One junction end disagrees with the germline gene, perhaps due to a read error. The chain combines TRBV18 with TRBJ2-1, with D possibly being TRBD2 (6 bases). CDR1 is KGHSH, CDR2 LQKENI, per germline. The CDR3 has 15 amino acids. The CDR3 DNA sequence: TGTGCCAGCTCACCCTTACTTAGCGGCTACTATGAGCAGTTCTTC. Translated: CASSPLLSGYYEQFF.

This clonotype was counted between two and nine times. This chain links TRBV27 with TRBJ2-2; 7 nucleotides line up with TRBD1. Germline V CDR1 and CDR2: MNHEY, SMNVEV (reference sequence). The ends lost 3 bases at V and 9 bases at J; junction bases unmatched: 7. CDR3 size: 14 residues. The CDR3 DNA sequence: TGTGCCAGCAGTTTTAGCAGGGGGTTCCGGGAGCTGTTTTTT. Its translation: CASSFSRGFRELFF.

This clonotype was observed a handful of times. The chain links TRBV5-1 to TRBJ2-2; no definite D call. The CDR3 loop spans 13 amino acids. V lost 3 bases and J 6 bases, leaving 9 bases between the germline ends. Germline V gene sequence: CDR1 SGHRS, CDR2 YFSETQ. The CDR3 spells CASSSPKAGELFF. The CDR3 DNA reads as TGCGCCAGCAGCTCGCCCAAGGCCGGGGAGCTGTTTTTT.

This clonotype was seen many times. The gene calls are TRBV4-3 and TRBJ2-7; perhaps TRBD1 as D (6 bases). Per germline, CDR1 LGHNA and CDR2 YSLEER. The ends were cut back, 1 base at V and 6 bases at J, with 10 bases in the middle. The CDR3 runs 13 residues. The CDR3 loop is CASSQVTGVEQYF. In nucleotides, the CDR3 is TGCGCCAGCAGCCAAGTGACAGGCGTCGAGCAGTACTTC.